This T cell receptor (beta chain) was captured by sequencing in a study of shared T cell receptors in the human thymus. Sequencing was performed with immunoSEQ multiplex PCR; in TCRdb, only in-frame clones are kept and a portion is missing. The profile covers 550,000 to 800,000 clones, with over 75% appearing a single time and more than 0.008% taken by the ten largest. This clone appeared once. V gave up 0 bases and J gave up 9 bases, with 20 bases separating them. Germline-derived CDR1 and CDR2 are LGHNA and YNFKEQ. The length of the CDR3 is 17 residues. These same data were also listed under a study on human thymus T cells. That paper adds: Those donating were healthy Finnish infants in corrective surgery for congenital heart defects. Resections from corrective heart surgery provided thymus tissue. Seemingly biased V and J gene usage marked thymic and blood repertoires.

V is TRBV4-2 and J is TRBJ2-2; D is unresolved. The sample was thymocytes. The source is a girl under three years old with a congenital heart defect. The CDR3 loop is CASSQDSLGDSLRELFF. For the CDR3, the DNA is TGTGCCAGCAGCCAAGATAGTCTAGGTGATAGCTTGAGGGAGCTGTTTTTT.